In its sample, the clone carrying this T cell receptor (beta chain) was seen many times. Template material for amplifying TCR beta CDR3 regions consisted of RNA transcripts. TCR CDR3 regions were first amplified by RT-PCR with HTBI primers. MiXCR, run by TCRdb on the multiplex PCR reads, gives a single entry per CDR3 protein. The sample yields some 760,000 distinct CDR3 sequences, approximately 15% seen once. This entry comes from a study of T cells in Graves' hyperthyroidism and ophthalmopathy. Sequenced sample: blood. The receptor was derived from a woman aged 18-29 years with Graves' hyperthyroidism.

CDR3 residues: CASSSWDGAYNEQFF. The CDR3 region has the DNA TGTGCCAGCAGCTCATGGGATGGGGCCTACAATGAGCAGTTCTTC. This chain joins TRBV7-9 and TRBJ2-1; no firm D call. V gave up 4 bases and J gave up 2 bases, with 12 bases separating them. The germline V gene has CDR1 SEHNR and CDR2 FQNEAQ (reference sequence). The CDR3 extends over 15 amino acids.